The 8 T cell receptor beta chains presented below share a single source sample, sequenced in a study of blood T cell repertoires in COVID-19 (dated by TCRdb to the early 2020s). The library was generated by the immunoSEQ multiplex PCR assay. The clones in this table, taken by TCRdb from immuneACCESS, are in-frame only. Not every clone is retained; where verified, under half of the shortfall comes from an unresolved V gene, and the cause of the rest is unknown. Counted in this sample were fewer than 250,000 clones; 90% of them appeared once. The ten largest make up around 15% of the sample. The specimen was PBMCs or T cells enriched from blood (not recorded which). These receptors came from a man aged 25-40 years who had been exposed to COVID-19.

This chain uses TRBV7-2 with TRBJ1-3; possibly TRBD1 for D (5 bases). The V and J ends lost 5 bases and 2 bases respectively, with 16 bases between them. The V gene's germline CDR1 is SGHTA and CDR2 FQGNSA. CDR3 length: 16 residues. Here the CDR3 DNA reads TGTGCCAGCAGCCCAATTCGAAGGGGAACTGGAAACACCATATATTTT. Its protein is CASSPIRRGTGNTIYF.

This clone was recorded only once. The chain couples TRBV3-1 (or the pseudogene TRBV3-2) to TRBJ2-2; maybe TRBD1 (6 bases). CDR1 is LGHDT, CDR2 YNNKEL, per germline (reference sequence). The CDR3 is 16 amino acids. Deletions cut 0 bases from V and 7 bases from J, with 15 bases between. The CDR3 DNA sequence: TGTGCCAGCAGCCAAGAGCCAGGGGCAAGAATCGGGGAGCTGTTTTTT. Protein sequence: CASSQEPGARIGELFF.

The rearrangement links TRBV10-1 to TRBJ2-1; possibly TRBD2 for D (5 bases). Germline CDR1 reads WNHNN; CDR2 reads SYGVQD (reference sequence). The CDR3 has 14 amino acids. Trimming pared 0 bases from V and 9 bases from J, leaving 12 bases between. The DNA for the CDR3 is TGCGCCAGCAGTGAGTCTGCTAGCCGGGCTGAGCAGTTCTTC. This codes for CASSESASRAEQFF.

The gene calls are TRBV9 and TRBJ2-1; a possible D gene is TRBD2 (6 bases). The V end lost 0 bases, the J end lost 0 bases, and 16 bases lay between the germline ends. This CDR3 is 18 amino acids long. CDR1 SGDLS and CDR2 YYNGEE come from the germline V gene. In DNA form, the CDR3 reads TGTGCCAGCAGCGTAGTTGGTAGCGGCCGTAGCTCCTACAATGAGCAGTTCTTC. Translating gives CASSVVGSGRSSYNEQFF.

The gene calls are TRBV10-1 and TRBJ2-3; 8 nucleotides line up with TRBD2. Germline trimming cut 2 bases from V and 1 base from J; bases unmatched to any gene: 5. CDR3 length equals 16 residues. CDR1 is WNHNN and CDR2 is SYGVQD in the germline V gene (reference sequence). The CDR3 here is CASSETAGGGTDTQYF. CDR3 DNA: TGCGCCAGCAGTGAGACTGCGGGGGGAGGCACAGATACGCAGTATTTT.

The V call is TRBV7-9, the J call TRBJ2-2, with D possibly TRBD1 on 6 matching bases. Germline CDR1 SEHNR, CDR2 FQNEAQ (reference sequence). CDR3 length: 17 amino acids. The ends were cut back, 1 base at V and 3 bases at J, with 15 bases in the middle. CDR3 sequence reads: CASSLDGPRGHTGELFF. CDR3 in DNA: TGTGCCAGCAGCTTAGACGGTCCCAGGGGTCACACCGGGGAGCTGTTTTTT.

Only a few counts were recorded for this clone. The CDR3: CASSKHGNTEAFF. The CDR3 nucleotides read TGCGCCAGCTCCAAACATGGGAACACTGAAGCTTTCTTT. The chain employs TRBV4-3 and TRBJ1-1; D is unresolved. The CDR3 consists of 13 residues. Germline V gene data show CDR1 as LGHNA and CDR2 as YSLEER. Deletions cut 8 bases from V and 1 base from J, with 11 bases between.

This sequence joins TRBV15 and TRBJ1-5; tentatively, D is TRBD1 (5 bases). The CDR3 is made up of 13 amino acids. Germline CDR1 and CDR2: LNHNV and YYDKDF (reference sequence). Trimming pared 8 bases from V and 0 bases from J, leaving 8 bases between. The CDR3 nucleotides read TGTGCCACCGAGCAGGGTAGCAATCAGCCCCAGCATTTT. This encodes CATEQGSNQPQHF.